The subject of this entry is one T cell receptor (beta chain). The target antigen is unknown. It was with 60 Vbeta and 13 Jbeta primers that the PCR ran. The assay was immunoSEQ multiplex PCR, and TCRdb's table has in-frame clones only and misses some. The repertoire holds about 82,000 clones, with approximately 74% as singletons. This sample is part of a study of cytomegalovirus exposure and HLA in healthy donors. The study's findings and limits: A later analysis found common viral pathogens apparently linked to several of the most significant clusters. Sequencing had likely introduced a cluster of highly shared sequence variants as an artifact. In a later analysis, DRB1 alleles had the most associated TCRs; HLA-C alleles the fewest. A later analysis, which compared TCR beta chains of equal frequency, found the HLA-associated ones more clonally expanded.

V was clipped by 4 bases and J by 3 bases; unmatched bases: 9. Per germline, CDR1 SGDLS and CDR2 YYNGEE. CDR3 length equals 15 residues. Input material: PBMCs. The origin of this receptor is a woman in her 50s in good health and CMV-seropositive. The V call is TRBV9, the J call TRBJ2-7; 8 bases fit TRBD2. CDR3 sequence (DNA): TGTGCCAGCAGCCCGTTCTCGACTAGCGACTACGAGCAGTACTTC. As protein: CASSPFSTSDYEQYF.